Included here is one TCR beta chain sequence, with context. The germline CDR1 and CDR2 sequences are LGHDT and YNNKEL (reference sequence). The CDR3 length is 13 residues. V lost 4 bases, J lost 6 bases, and 13 bases lay in between. This sample stems from a study of blood T cell repertoires in COVID-19. Produced via immunoSEQ multiplex PCR; TCRdb's table is partial and in-frame only. The top ten clones hold roughly 24% of a sample with roughly 68,000 clones, around 85% of them seen once. Input material: peripheral blood. The chain has TRBV3-1 (or the pseudogene TRBV3-2) and TRBJ2-7, with D uncertain. The clonotype originates from a man aged 50-60 years with acute or convalescent COVID-19. The CDR3 loop reads CASSRVYWSEQYV. In DNA form, the CDR3 reads TGTGCCAGCAGCCGGGTTTACTGGAGCGAGCAGTACGTC.